Below, 13 T cell receptor beta chains from the same sample are listed, as sequenced in a study of technical replicates of blood from a handful of donors. Libraries were prepared by immunoSEQ multiplex PCR; TCRdb keeps only in-frame clonotypes and omits some of them. This repertoire shows 78,000 or so clones, around 92% found once; its top ten account for approximately 0.34%. The sequencing sample was made of T cells isolated from PBMCs. The receptors stem from a human donor in good health. Some clones in this sample may be carry-over from other donors' samples.

The rearrangement joins TRBV7-8 to TRBJ1-5; D gene unclear. There are 14 residues in the CDR3. Germline loops: CDR1 SGHVS, CDR2 FQNEAQ. The V end was cut by 8 bases, the J end by 6 bases, with 17 bases between. The chain's CDR3 is CASAGVEVGQPQHF. In DNA form, the CDR3 reads TGTGCCAGCGCCGGGGTGGAGGTGGGTCAGCCCCAGCATTTT. Based on the CDR3 plus reference TRBV7-8 and TRBJ1-5, the full variable domain is GAGVSQSPRYKVAKRGQDVALRCDPISGHVSLFWYQQALGQGPEFLTYFQNEAQLDKSGLPSDRFFAERPEGSVSTLKIQRTQQEDSAVYLCASAGVEVGQPQHFGDGTRLSIL.

CDR3 DNA sequence: TGTGCCAGCAGTGGGATACAGGGGGTCTTCACTGAAGCTTTCTTT. Translating gives CASSGIQGVFTEAFF. The rearrangement joins TRBV9 to TRBJ1-1; TRBD1 agrees at 8 bases. This CDR3 region has 15 residues. Germline V lookup: CDR1 SGDLS, CDR2 YYNGEE. The V gene end was trimmed by 5 bases and the J gene end by 4 bases; junction bases not matched to a gene: 10.

The chain employs TRBV5-1 and TRBJ2-1; TRBD2 aligns across 11 bases. In germline, CDR1 is SGHRS, CDR2 YFSETQ. Germline trimming cut 4 bases from V and 6 bases from J; bases unmatched to any gene: 6. The CDR3 contains 15 residues. The CDR3 protein is CASSALAGGPNEQFF. CDR3 DNA: TGCGCCAGCAGCGCTCTAGCGGGGGGTCCCAATGAGCAGTTCTTC.

The chain joins TRBV19 to TRBJ1-2; D unclear. The CDR3 has 13 residues. Germline V gene sequence: CDR1 LNHDA, CDR2 SQIVND (reference sequence). The V gene lost 6 bases and the J gene lost 0 bases, with 8 bases spanning the gap. CDR3 sequence (DNA): TGTGCCAGTAGCGATGCGTCTAACTATGGCTACACCTTC. Protein product: CASSDASNYGYTF.

The chain links TRBV7-3 to TRBJ2-3; possible D gene TRBD1, 6 bases. Germline loops: CDR1 SGHTA, CDR2 FQGTGA. The CDR3 has 18 residues. The V and J ends lost 11 bases and 1 base respectively, with 28 bases between them. CDR3 sequence reads: CAPDSLDSSMICTDTQYF. The CDR3 DNA reads as TGTGCCCCGGACAGCTTAGATTCTAGCATGATTTGCACAGATACGCAGTATTTT.

V gene TRBV6-1 combines with J gene TRBJ1-5, with D uncertain. Trimming took 6 bases from V and 0 from J, leaving 12 bases between them. This CDR3 region has 15 residues. From germline, CDR1 is MNHNS and CDR2 SASEGT. The CDR3 bases are TGTGCCAGCAGCCTCGACGAGGGTAGCAATCAGCCCCAGCATTTT. It translates to CASSLDEGSNQPQHF.

The chain combines TRBV5-4 with TRBJ1-2, with D possibly being TRBD1 (5 bases). Trimming stripped 4 bases from V and 4 bases from J, with 11 bases between. The germline V gene encodes CDR1 SGHNT and CDR2 YYREEE (reference sequence). The length of the CDR3 is 13 residues. Written as DNA, the CDR3 is TGTGCCAGCAGCGCCGACAGCTTCTATGGCTACACCTTC. Translation gives CASSADSFYGYTF. The full variable domain, rest sourced from reference TRBV5-4 and TRBJ1-2, is ETGVTQSPTHLIKTRGQQVTLRCSSQSGHNTVSWYQQALGQGPQFIFQYYREEENGRGNFPPRFSGLQFPNYSSELNVNALELDDSALYLCASSADSFYGYTFGSGTRLTVV.

The rearrangement links TRBV6-6 to TRBJ2-2; a possible D gene is TRBD2 (7 bases). Germline V gene sequence: CDR1 MNHNY, CDR2 SVGAGI (reference sequence). Trimming removed 0 bases from V and 4 bases from J, with 12 bases in between. The CDR3 consists of 16 residues. The CDR3 nucleotides are TGTGCCAGCAGTTACTCGTCGCGGGGGCCCACCGGGGAGCTGTTTTTT. The encoded protein is CASSYSSRGPTGELFF.

J is TRBJ2-6 and V is TRBV2, with a tentative D call TRBD2 (5 bases). CDR1 SNHLY and CDR2 FYNNEI come from the germline V gene. There are 14 residues in the CDR3. Trimming left V 8 bases short and J 0 bases short, with 8 bases between. This CDR3 is CASGLGSGANVLTF. In DNA form, the CDR3 reads TGTGCCAGCGGACTTGGCTCTGGGGCCAACGTCCTGACTTTC.

The J gene is TRBJ2-3, the V gene TRBV25-1; the match to TRBD2 covers 7 bases. The CDR3 totals 16 residues. V was pared by 0 bases and J by 4 bases, with 7 bases of the junction left unmatched. In germline, CDR1 is MGHDK, CDR2 SYGVNS. The CDR3: CASSEYEGGPADTQYF. The CDR3 bases are TGTGCCAGCAGTGAATACGAGGGAGGGCCCGCAGATACGCAGTATTTT.

The rearrangement joins TRBV10-3 to TRBJ1-1; 8 bases map to TRBD1. This CDR3 region has 12 residues. The V gene's germline CDR1 is ENHRY and CDR2 SYGVKD. The V and J ends lost 10 bases and 1 base, in that order; junction bases with no gene match: 2. CDR3 amino acids: CATGTGNTEAFF. The DNA for the CDR3 is TGTGCCACCGGGACAGGGAACACTGAAGCTTTCTTT.

This clone was seen only once. V usage is TRBV28 and J usage is TRBJ2-1; TRBD2 aligns across 7 bases. V trimming: 2 bases; J trimming: 5 bases; junction bases outside the gene matches: 9. Germline values: CDR1 MDHEN, CDR2 SYDVKM. The CDR3 is made up of 16 amino acids. The CDR3 coding sequence is TGTGCCAGCAGTTTAGACGGTGGACTAGTAGACAATGAGCAGTTCTTC. Encoded protein: CASSLDGGLVDNEQFF.

The chain is built from TRBV30 and TRBJ2-2; D unclear. V lost 2 bases to trimming and J lost 2 bases, with 12 bases between them. Germline CDR1 is GTSNPN and CDR2 is SVGIG (reference sequence). This CDR3 region has 15 residues. CDR3 coding DNA: TGTGCCTGGAGTCTCGACACCAGAAACACCGGGGAGCTGTTTTTT. This sequence encodes CAWSLDTRNTGELFF.